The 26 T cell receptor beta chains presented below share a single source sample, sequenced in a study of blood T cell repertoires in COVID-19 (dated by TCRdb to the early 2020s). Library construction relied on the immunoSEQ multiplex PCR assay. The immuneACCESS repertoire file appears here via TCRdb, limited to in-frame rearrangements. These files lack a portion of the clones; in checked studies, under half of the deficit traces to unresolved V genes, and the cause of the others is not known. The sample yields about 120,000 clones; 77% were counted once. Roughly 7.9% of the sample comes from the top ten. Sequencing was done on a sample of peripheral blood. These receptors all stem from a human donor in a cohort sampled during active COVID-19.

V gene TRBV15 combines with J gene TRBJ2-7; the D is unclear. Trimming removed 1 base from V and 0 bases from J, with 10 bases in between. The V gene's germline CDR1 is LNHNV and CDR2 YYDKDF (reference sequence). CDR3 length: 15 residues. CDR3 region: CATSRAVAVSYEQYF. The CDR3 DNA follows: TGTGCCACCAGCAGAGCAGTTGCAGTCTCCTACGAGCAGTACTTC. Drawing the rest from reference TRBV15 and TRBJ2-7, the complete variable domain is DAMVIQNPRYQVTQFGKPVTLSCSQTLNHNVMYWYQQKSSQAPKLLFHYYDKDFNNEADTPDNFQSRRPNTSFCFLDIRSPGLGDTAMYLCATSRAVAVSYEQYFGPGTRLTVT.

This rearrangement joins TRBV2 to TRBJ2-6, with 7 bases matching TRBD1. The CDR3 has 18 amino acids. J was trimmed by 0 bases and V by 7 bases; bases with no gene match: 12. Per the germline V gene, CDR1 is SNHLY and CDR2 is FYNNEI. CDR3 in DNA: TGTGCCAGCACCGCCGGGACAGTGGGAATCTCTGGGGCCAACGTCCTGACTTTC. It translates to CASTAGTVGISGANVLTF.

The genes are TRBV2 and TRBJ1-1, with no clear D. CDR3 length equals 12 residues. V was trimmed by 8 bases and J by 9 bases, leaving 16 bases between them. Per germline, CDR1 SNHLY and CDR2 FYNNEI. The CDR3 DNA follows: TGTGCCAGCGGCGGGAGAGAGGGTCAAGCTTTCTTT. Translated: CASGGREGQAFF. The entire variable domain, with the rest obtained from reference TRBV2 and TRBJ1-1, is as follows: EPEVTQTPSHQVTQMGQEVILRCVPISNHLYFYWYRQILGQKVEFLVSFYNNEISEKSEIFDDQFSVERPDGSNFTLKIRSTKLEDSAMYFCASGGREGQAFFGQGTRLTVV.

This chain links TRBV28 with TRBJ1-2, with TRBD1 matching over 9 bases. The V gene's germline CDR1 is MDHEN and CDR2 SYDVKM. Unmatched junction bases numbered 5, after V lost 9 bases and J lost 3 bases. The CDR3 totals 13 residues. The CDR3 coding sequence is TGTGCCAGTGAGGGACAGGGCGACTATGGCTACACCTTC. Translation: CASEGQGDYGYTF.

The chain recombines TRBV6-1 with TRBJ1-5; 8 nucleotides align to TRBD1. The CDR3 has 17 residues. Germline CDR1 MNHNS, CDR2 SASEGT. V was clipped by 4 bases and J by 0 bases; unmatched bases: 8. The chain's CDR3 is CASSGRTGPYSNQPQHF. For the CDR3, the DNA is TGTGCCAGCAGTGGTCGGACAGGGCCTTATAGCAATCAGCCCCAGCATTTT.

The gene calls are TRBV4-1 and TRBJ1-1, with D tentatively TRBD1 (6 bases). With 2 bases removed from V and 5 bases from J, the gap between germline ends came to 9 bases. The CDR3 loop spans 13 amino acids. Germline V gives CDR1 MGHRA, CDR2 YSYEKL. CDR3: CASSQTRGTEAFF. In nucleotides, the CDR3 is TGCGCCAGCAGCCAAACCAGGGGTACTGAAGCTTTCTTT.

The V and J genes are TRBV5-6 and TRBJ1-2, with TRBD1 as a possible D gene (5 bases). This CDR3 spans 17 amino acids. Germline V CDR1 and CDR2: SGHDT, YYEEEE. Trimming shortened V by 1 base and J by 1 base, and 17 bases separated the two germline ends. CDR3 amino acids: CASSLPGTASFNYGYTF. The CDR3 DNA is TGTGCCAGCAGCTTGCCCGGGACTGCATCTTTTAACTATGGCTACACCTTC.

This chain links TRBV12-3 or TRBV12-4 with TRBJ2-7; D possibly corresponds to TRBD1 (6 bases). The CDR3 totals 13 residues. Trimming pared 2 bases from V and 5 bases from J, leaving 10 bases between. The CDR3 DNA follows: TGTGCCAGCAGTTTACAGGGGCTCGACGAGCAGTACTTC. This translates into CASSLQGLDEQYF.

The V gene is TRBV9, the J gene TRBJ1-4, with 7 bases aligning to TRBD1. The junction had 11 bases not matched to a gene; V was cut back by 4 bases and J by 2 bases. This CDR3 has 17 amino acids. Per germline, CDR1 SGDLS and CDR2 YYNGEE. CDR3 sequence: CASSPSQGGPTNEKLFF. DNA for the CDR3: TGTGCCAGCAGCCCTTCCCAGGGGGGACCGACTAATGAAAAACTGTTTTTT.

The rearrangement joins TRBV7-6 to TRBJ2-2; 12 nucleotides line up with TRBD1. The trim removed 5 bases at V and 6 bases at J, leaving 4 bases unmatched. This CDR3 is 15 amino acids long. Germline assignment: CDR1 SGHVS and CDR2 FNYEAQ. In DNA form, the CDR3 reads TGTGCCAGCAGCGGGGGGACAGGGGGCTCCGGGGAGCTGTTTTTT. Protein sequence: CASSGGTGGSGELFF. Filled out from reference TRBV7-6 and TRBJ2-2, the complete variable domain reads GAGVSQSPRYKVTKRGQDVALRCDPISGHVSLYWYRQALGQGPEFLTYFNYEAQQDKSGLPNDRFSAERPEGSISTLTIQRTEQRDSAMYRCASSGGTGGSGELFFGEGSRLTVL.

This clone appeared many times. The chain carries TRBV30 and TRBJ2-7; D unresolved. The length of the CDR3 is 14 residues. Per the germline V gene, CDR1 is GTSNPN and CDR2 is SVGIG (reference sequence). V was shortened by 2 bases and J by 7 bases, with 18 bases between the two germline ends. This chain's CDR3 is CAWSNPGVKVEQYF. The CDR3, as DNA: TGTGCCTGGAGTAACCCCGGAGTAAAAGTGGAGCAGTACTTC.

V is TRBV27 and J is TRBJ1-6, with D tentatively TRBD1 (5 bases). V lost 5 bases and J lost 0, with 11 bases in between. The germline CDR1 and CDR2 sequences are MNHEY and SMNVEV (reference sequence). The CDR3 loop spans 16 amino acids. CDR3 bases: TGTGCCAGCAGTCCCCAGACAGACTCCTATAATTCACCCCTCCACTTT. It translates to CASSPQTDSYNSPLHF.

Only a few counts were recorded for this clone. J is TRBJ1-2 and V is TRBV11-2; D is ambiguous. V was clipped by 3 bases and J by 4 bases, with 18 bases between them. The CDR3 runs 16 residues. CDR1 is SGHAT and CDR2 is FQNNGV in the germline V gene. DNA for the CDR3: TGTGCCAGCAGCTTCTCCGGCGGAGCCAGATCCTATGGCTACACCTTC. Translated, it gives CASSFSGGARSYGYTF.

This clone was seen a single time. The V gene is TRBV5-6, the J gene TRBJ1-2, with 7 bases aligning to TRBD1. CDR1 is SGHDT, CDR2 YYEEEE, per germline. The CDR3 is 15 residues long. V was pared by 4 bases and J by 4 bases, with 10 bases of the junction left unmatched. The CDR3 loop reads CASSHPDRRPYGYTF. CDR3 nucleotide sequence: TGTGCCAGCAGCCACCCGGACAGGAGACCCTATGGCTACACCTTC.

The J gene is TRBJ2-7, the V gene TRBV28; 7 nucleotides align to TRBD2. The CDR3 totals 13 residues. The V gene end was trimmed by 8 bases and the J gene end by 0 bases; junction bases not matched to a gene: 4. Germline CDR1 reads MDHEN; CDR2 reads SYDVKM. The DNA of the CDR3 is TGTGCCAGCGCCGGCGGGAGCTCCTACGAGCAGTACTTC. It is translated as CASAGGSSYEQYF.

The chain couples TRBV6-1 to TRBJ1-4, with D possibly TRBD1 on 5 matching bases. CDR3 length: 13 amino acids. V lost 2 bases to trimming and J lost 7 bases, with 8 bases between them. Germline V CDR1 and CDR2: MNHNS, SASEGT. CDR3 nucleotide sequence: TGTGCCAGCAGTGAAAGAACAGGTGAAAAACTGTTTTTT. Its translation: CASSERTGEKLFF.

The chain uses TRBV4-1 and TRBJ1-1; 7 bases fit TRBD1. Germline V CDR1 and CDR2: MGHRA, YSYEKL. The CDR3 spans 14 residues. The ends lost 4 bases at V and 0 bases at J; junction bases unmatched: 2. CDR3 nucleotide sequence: TGCGCCAGCAGCCCCGGGACAGTGAACACTGAAGCTTTCTTT. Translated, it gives CASSPGTVNTEAFF.

CDR3 in amino acids: CASSWKRGQYYEQYF. CDR3 sequence (DNA): TGTGCCAGCAGCTGGAAGAGAGGGCAGTACTACGAGCAGTACTTC. The chain joins TRBV11-3 to TRBJ2-7; maybe TRBD2 (5 bases). This CDR3 spans 15 amino acids. The V gene lost 4 bases and the J gene lost 3 bases, with 16 bases spanning the gap. CDR1 is SGHNT and CDR2 is YENEEA in the germline V gene.

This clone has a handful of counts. CDR3 amino acids: CASAGGLTGELFF. CDR3 sequence (DNA): TGTGCTAGCGCAGGGGGCTTGACCGGGGAGCTGTTTTTT. The chain is built from TRBV7-7 and TRBJ2-2, with 8 positions matching TRBD1. Per germline, CDR1 SSHAT and CDR2 FNYEAQ (reference sequence). The CDR3 is made up of 13 amino acids.

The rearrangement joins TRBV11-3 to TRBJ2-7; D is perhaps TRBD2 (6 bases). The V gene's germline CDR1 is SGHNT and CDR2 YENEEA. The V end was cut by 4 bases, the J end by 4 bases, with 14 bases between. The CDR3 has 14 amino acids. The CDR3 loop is CASSSQSGWYEQYF. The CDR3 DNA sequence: TGTGCCAGCAGCTCCCAGAGCGGGTGGTACGAGCAGTACTTC. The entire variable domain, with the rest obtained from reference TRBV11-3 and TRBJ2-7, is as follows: EAGVVQSPRYKIIEKKQPVAFWCNPISGHNTLYWYLQNLGQGPELLIRYENEEAVDDSQLPKDRFSAERLKGVDSTLKIQPAELGDSAVYLCASSSQSGWYEQYFGPGTRLTVT.

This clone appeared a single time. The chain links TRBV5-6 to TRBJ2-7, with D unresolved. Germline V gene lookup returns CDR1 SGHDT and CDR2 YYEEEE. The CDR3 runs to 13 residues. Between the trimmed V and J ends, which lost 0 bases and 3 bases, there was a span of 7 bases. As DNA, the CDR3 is TGTGCCAGCAGCTTGGCGACTGACTACGAGCAGTACTTC. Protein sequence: CASSLATDYEQYF.

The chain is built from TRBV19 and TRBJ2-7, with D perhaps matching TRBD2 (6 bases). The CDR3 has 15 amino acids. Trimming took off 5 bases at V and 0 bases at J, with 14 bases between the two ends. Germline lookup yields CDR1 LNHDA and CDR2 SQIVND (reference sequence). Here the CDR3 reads CASSPGLGDSYEQYF. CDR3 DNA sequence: TGTGCCAGTAGTCCGGGACTGGGAGACTCCTACGAGCAGTACTTC.

CDR3 sequence: CASSTSAGVQETQYF. In DNA form, the CDR3 reads TGTGCCAGCAGTACCTCAGCGGGGGTACAAGAGACCCAGTACTTC. The V call is TRBV2, the J call TRBJ2-5, with 8 positions matching TRBD2. Trimming cost V 5 bases and J 2 bases; bases outside gene matches: 7. CDR3 length: 15 amino acids. Germline CDR1 and CDR2: SNHLY and FYNNEI.

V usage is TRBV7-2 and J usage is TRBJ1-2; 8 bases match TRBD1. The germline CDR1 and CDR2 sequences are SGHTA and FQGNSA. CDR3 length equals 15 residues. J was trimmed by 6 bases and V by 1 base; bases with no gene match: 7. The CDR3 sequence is CASSLVGGTGHGYTF. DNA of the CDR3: TGTGCCAGCAGCTTAGTGGGTGGGACAGGCCATGGCTACACCTTC.

The CDR3 spells CASSQVLSTSGNTIYF. Written as DNA, the CDR3 is TGCGCCAGCAGCCAAGTACTGTCTACCTCTGGAAACACCATATATTTT. The chain joins TRBV4-1 to TRBJ1-3; D not resolved. Germline CDR1 reads MGHRA; CDR2 reads YSYEKL. V lost 1 base to trimming and J lost 0 bases, with 10 bases between them. The CDR3 runs 16 residues.

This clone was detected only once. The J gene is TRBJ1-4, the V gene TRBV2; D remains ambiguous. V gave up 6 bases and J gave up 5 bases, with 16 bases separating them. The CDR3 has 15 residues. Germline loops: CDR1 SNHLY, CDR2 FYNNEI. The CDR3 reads CASSDSKVLNEKLFF. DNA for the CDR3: TGTGCCAGCAGCGACTCTAAGGTTTTAAATGAAAAACTGTTTTTT.